The T cell receptor (beta chain) described here comes from a study of shared clonotypes between healthy human individuals. A remark on this clone: A junction end diverges from the germline sequence, so it may reflect a read error. The sample holds other DNA sequences that translate to the same CDR3.

The data were produced by immunoSEQ multiplex PCR, yet TCRdb's version contains in-frame clones alone and is incomplete. The profile covers 450,000 to 500,000 clones, with roughly 80% appearing a single time and more than 10% taken by the ten largest. The CDR3 length is 13 residues. CDR1 GTSNPN and CDR2 SVGIG come from the germline V gene (reference sequence). Sequencing was performed on PBMCs. This chain uses TRBV30 with TRBJ1-1, with D possibly TRBD1 on 5 matching bases. The source is a middle-aged woman in good health. Some clones in this sample may be carry-over from other donors' samples. DNA for the CDR3: TGTGCCTGGAGTATAGATAGTGGGACTGAAGTTTTCTTT. This translates into CAWSIDSGTEVFF.